This T cell receptor beta chain was recorded in a study of shared clonotypes between healthy human individuals. To note about this clone: Antigen unknown.

Trimming took 2 bases from V and 8 from J, leaving 15 bases between them. CDR3 size: 14 residues. Germline CDR1 reads MNHEY; CDR2 reads SVGAGI. The input for sorted-subset replicate PCRs was approximately 210 ng DNA, 25,000 to 30,000 T cell genomes. Assay: immunoSEQ multiplex PCR; the TCRdb copy retains only in-frame clones and omits some. The sample shows hundreds of thousands of clones, 92% of them seen only once. Terminally differentiated effector memory CD45RA+ cells were left out of the naive CD8 fraction, which was CD45RO-negative and positively selected for CCR7. Points from the study as a whole: At large depth, rarefaction still showed sorted-subset sequencing to be incomplete. Sequencing depth was a factor that was expected to affect clonotype sharing among donors.

Sequences were obtained from naive CD8+ T cells sorted from blood. This TCR came from a man aged 25 to 40 in good health. The chain has TRBV6-5 and TRBJ1-1, with D perhaps TRBD1 (6 bases). This CDR3 reads CASSYGGPWGEAFF. The DNA for the CDR3 is TGTGCCAGCAGTTACGGGGGCCCCTGGGGGGAAGCTTTCTTT.